Below, 28 T cell receptor beta chains from the same sample are listed, as sequenced in a study of CD4 T cells in relation to SARS-CoV-2 and coronaviruses. The unexposed donors gave CD4+ T cells in about 2011-2018, prior to COVID-19. Sequencing used immunoSEQ multiplex PCR; TCRdb keeps in-frame clones, though not all of them. This sample has 60,000 to 85,000 clones, with approximately 95% found just once. Sequencing input: naive CD4+ T cells from PBMCs. Subset reported: naive CD4+ T cells isolated by negative enrichment. Receptors originate from a human donor in good health.

V usage is TRBV21-1 and J usage is TRBJ1-5. TRBV21-1 is a pseudogene segment. CDR3 length: 17 amino acids. This chain's CDR3 is CASSKDGQKLSNQPQHF. The CDR3 DNA reads as TGTGCCAGCAGCAAAGACGGCCAAAAGCTTAGCAATCAGCCCCAGCATTTT.

The chain combines TRBV5-4 with TRBJ1-3; no firm D call. CDR1 and CDR2 (germline): SGHNT, YYREEE (reference sequence). The CDR3 loop spans 16 amino acids. The V end was cut by 4 bases, the J end by 0 bases, with 14 bases between. The CDR3 DNA reads as TGTGCCAGCAGCCCGAGACCAGAAAGCTCTGGAAACACCATATATTTT. As protein: CASSPRPESSGNTIYF.

This sequence joins TRBV10-1 and TRBJ2-7, with 7 bases fitting TRBD1. This CDR3 spans 15 amino acids. Looked up from germline, CDR1 is WNHNN and CDR2 is SYGVQD (reference sequence). The trim removed 5 bases at V and 5 bases at J, leaving 12 bases unmatched. CDR3 DNA: TGCGCCAGCAGTCAAAACACGACAGGGATCCACGAGCAGTACTTC. Amino acid sequence: CASSQNTTGIHEQYF.

This clone appeared a single time. The chain employs TRBV5-1 and TRBJ2-4, with D perhaps matching TRBD2 (5 bases). Germline CDR1 and CDR2: SGHRS and YFSETQ. Trimming shortened V by 5 bases and J by 0 bases, and 9 bases separated the two germline ends. There are 14 residues in the CDR3. CDR3 amino acids: CASRPGLAKNIQYF. As DNA, the CDR3 is TGCGCCAGCAGGCCGGGATTAGCCAAAAACATTCAGTACTTC.

This clone was counted once. The genes are TRBV5-5 and TRBJ1-3, with D possibly being TRBD1 (5 bases). V lost 0 bases to trimming and J lost 4 bases, with 8 bases between them. Germline V gene lookup returns CDR1 SGHKS and CDR2 YYEKEE (reference sequence). This CDR3 is 14 amino acids long. CDR3 in DNA: TGTGCCAGCAGCTTGGTCAGGGTCGGAAACACCATATATTTT. Encoded protein: CASSLVRVGNTIYF.

J is TRBJ2-5 and V is TRBV11-2; D unresolved. Germline CDR1 is SGHAT and CDR2 is FQNNGV. CDR3 length equals 12 residues. Trimming took off 1 base at V and 4 bases at J, with 4 bases between the two ends. The CDR3 bases are TGTGCCAGCAGCTTAGTGGGAGAGACCCAGTACTTC. Translating it yields CASSLVGETQYF.

In its sample, this clone was seen a few times. CDR3 sequence reads: CASSRGPSGFGNTIYF. The CDR3 coding sequence is TGCGCCAGCAGCCGTGGACCCTCAGGGTTCGGAAACACCATATATTTT. The chain uses TRBV4-3 and TRBJ1-3; tentative D call: TRBD1 (5 bases). Between the trimmed V and J ends, which lost 4 bases and 4 bases, there was a span of 17 bases. Per germline, CDR1 LGHNA and CDR2 YSLEER. The CDR3 is 16 residues long.

The chain employs TRBV28 and TRBJ2-1, with D unclear. From germline, CDR1 is MDHEN and CDR2 SYDVKM. V lost 7 bases and J 1 base, leaving 8 bases between the germline ends. The CDR3 is 13 amino acids. CDR3 region: CASNQESYNEQFF. In DNA form, the CDR3 reads TGTGCCAGCAACCAGGAGTCCTACAATGAGCAGTTCTTC. Full variable domain (missing parts from reference TRBV28 and TRBJ2-1): DVKVTQSSRYLVKRTGEKVFLECVQDMDHENMFWYRQDPGLGLRLIYFSYDVKMKEKGDIPEGYSVSREKKERFSLILESASTNQTSMYLCASNQESYNEQFFGPGTRLTVL.

J is TRBJ1-4 and V is TRBV24-1; 8 positions match TRBD1. This CDR3 spans 15 amino acids. V lost 4 bases to trimming and J lost 8 bases; unmatched junction nucleotides: 8. Looked up from germline, CDR1 is KGHDR and CDR2 is SFDVKD. The CDR3 is CATSDTTGANEKLFF. The CDR3 DNA reads as TGTGCCACCAGTGACACGACAGGGGCCAACGAAAAACTGTTTTTT.

The V call is TRBV19, the J call TRBJ2-5, with 9 bases lining up with TRBD1. J gave up 7 bases and V 10 bases, and 10 bases lay outside the gene matches. CDR3 size: 13 residues. The germline V gene encodes CDR1 LNHDA and CDR2 SQIVND (reference sequence). The CDR3 protein is CATAPGQGSTQYF. The CDR3 coding sequence is TGTGCCACCGCACCGGGACAGGGTTCGACCCAGTACTTC.

V gene TRBV18 combines with J gene TRBJ2-1, with 8 bases identical to TRBD1. This CDR3 has 13 residues. Germline assignment: CDR1 KGHSH and CDR2 LQKENI. With 6 bases clipped from V and 6 bases from J, the junction kept 4 bases outside the gene matches. The CDR3 nucleotides are TGTGCCAGCTCCCGAGACAGGGGCAATGAGCAGTTCTTC. Translation: CASSRDRGNEQFF.

The CDR3 sequence: CASSLQPGVLYEQYF. The CDR3 coding sequence is TGTGCCAGCAGCTTACAACCGGGAGTTCTCTACGAGCAGTACTTC. The rearrangement joins TRBV7-3 to TRBJ2-7; D perhaps matches TRBD2 (6 bases). Germline CDR1 reads SGHTA; CDR2 reads FQGTGA. The CDR3 covers 15 residues. V lost 2 bases and J lost 3, with 14 bases in between.

Turning to this clone: Without the conserved terminal phenylalanine or tryptophan, this CDR3 likely stems from a read error. The DNA is left out, because the CDR3 cannot be placed on it with certainty; the CDR3 is given as TCRdb lists it. The rearrangement uses TRBV7-3 and TRBJ1-3; the table's TRBD1 call for D was not verified on the DNA. The CDR3 region is 12 residues in length, termini included. Germline loops: CDR1 SGHTA, CDR2 FQGTGA. CDR3 residues: CASSLRPSGHPS.

The chain employs TRBV5-1 and TRBJ2-2, with D perhaps matching TRBD1 (5 bases). CDR1 SGHRS and CDR2 YFSETQ come from the germline V gene. Between the trimmed V and J ends, which lost 1 base and 1 base, there was a span of 8 bases. The CDR3 runs to 15 residues. The CDR3 loop reads CASSLRGLNTGELFF. CDR3 DNA: TGCGCCAGCAGCTTGAGGGGCCTGAACACCGGGGAGCTGTTTTTT.

This clone turned up a few times. V and J are TRBV19 and TRBJ1-1; the D gene is possibly TRBD1 (6 bases). Germline V gene lookup returns CDR1 LNHDA and CDR2 SQIVND (reference sequence). The germline V and J ends were trimmed by 6 bases and 5 bases, with 10 bases remaining between them. This CDR3 has 12 amino acids. This CDR3 reads CASSDRRTEAFF. DNA for the CDR3: TGTGCCAGTAGCGACAGGAGAACTGAAGCTTTCTTT.

V gene TRBV18 combines with J gene TRBJ2-1, with unresolved D. The CDR3 totals 15 residues. Germline V gene data show CDR1 as KGHSH and CDR2 as LQKENI. V was shortened by 4 bases and J by 2 bases, with 12 bases between the two germline ends. The CDR3, as DNA: TGTGCCAGCTCACTAGACGGGCCAACCTACAATGAGCAGTTCTTC. As protein: CASSLDGPTYNEQFF.

J is TRBJ2-2 and V is TRBV27; D call uncertain. The germline V and J ends were trimmed by 5 bases and 4 bases, with 8 bases remaining between them. CDR3 size: 13 residues. Germline CDR1 and CDR2: MNHEY and SMNVEV (reference sequence). The CDR3 DNA is TGTGCCAGCAGTCTCTTACTCACCGGGGAGCTGTTTTTT. It encodes CASSLLLTGELFF.

The V and J genes are TRBV3-1 (or the pseudogene TRBV3-2) and TRBJ2-2, with D possibly TRBD2 on 5 matching bases. V was pared by 1 base and J by 8 bases, with 5 bases between. CDR1 and CDR2 from the germline V gene are LGHDT and YNNKEL (reference sequence). This CDR3 region has 12 residues. This CDR3 is CASSQAGGELFF. CDR3 sequence (DNA): TGTGCCAGCAGCCAAGCGGGGGGGGAGCTGTTTTTT.

V gene TRBV11-2 combines with J gene TRBJ1-6; 7 positions agree with TRBD1. V trimming: 5 bases; J trimming: 4 bases; junction bases outside the gene matches: 5. CDR3 length equals 15 residues. Germline assignment: CDR1 SGHAT and CDR2 FQNNGV. CDR3 region: CASSLGTAYNSPLHF. The CDR3 DNA sequence: TGTGCCAGCAGCCTGGGGACAGCGTATAATTCACCCCTCCACTTT.

The gene calls are TRBV9 and TRBJ1-5, with 9 bases lining up with TRBD1. The CDR3 is made up of 14 amino acids. V lost 4 bases, J lost 9 bases, and 8 bases stayed unmatched. The germline gives CDR1 SGDLS, CDR2 YYNGEE. The CDR3 here is CASSYRDREGPQHF. The CDR3 coding sequence is TGTGCCAGCAGCTACCGGGACAGGGAAGGGCCCCAGCATTTT.

The chain is built from TRBV5-4 and TRBJ1-2; TRBD1 matches 10 bases. V lost 3 bases to trimming and J lost 4 bases; unmatched junction nucleotides: 6. Germline CDR1 reads SGHNT; CDR2 reads YYREEE (reference sequence). The CDR3 length is 15 residues. In DNA form, the CDR3 reads TGTGCCAGCAGCTCCGGACAGGGGGGTGGCTATGGCTACACCTTC. This encodes CASSSGQGGGYGYTF.

CDR3 residues: CASSIRWAVNYGYTF. In DNA, the CDR3 is TGTGCCAGCAGTATACGGTGGGCAGTGAACTATGGCTACACCTTC. The chain uses TRBV27 and TRBJ1-2; no reliable D call. The CDR3 loop spans 15 amino acids. The V end lost 5 bases, the J end lost 2 bases, and 15 bases lay between the germline ends. CDR1 and CDR2 from the germline V gene are MNHEY and SMNVEV (reference sequence).

This clone was seen just once. The genes are TRBV5-1 and TRBJ2-7; maybe TRBD1 (7 bases). Trimming removed 4 bases at V and 11 bases at J, with 25 bases between. The V gene's germline CDR1 is SGHRS and CDR2 YFSETQ. The CDR3 consists of 15 residues. This CDR3 is CASSLRPGDSGREYF. In DNA form, the CDR3 reads TGCGCCAGCAGCCTCCGCCCGGGGGACAGCGGTAGGGAGTACTTC. Variable domain in full (rest from reference TRBV5-1 and TRBJ2-7): KAGVTQTPRYLIKTRGQQVTLSCSPISGHRSVSWYQQTPGQGLQFLFEYFSETQRNKGNFPGRFSGRQFSNSRSEMNVSTLELGDSALYLCASSLRPGDSGREYFGPGTRLTVT.

The gene calls are TRBV28 and TRBJ1-5; 7 bases map to TRBD1. The CDR3 runs 14 residues. V was pared by 5 bases and J by 3 bases, with 4 bases of the junction left unmatched. The V gene's germline CDR1 is MDHEN and CDR2 SYDVKM. CDR3 amino acids: CASSKTGLNQPQHF. The CDR3 DNA is TGTGCCAGCAGTAAGACAGGGCTCAATCAGCCCCAGCATTTT.

V and J are TRBV28 and TRBJ1-1; D possibly corresponds to TRBD1 (5 bases). Looked up from germline, CDR1 is MDHEN and CDR2 is SYDVKM. The CDR3 covers 15 residues. Trimming took off 4 bases at V and 1 base at J, with 13 bases between the two ends. The CDR3 nucleotides read TGTGCCAGCAGTTCTCCGGGAGGGGAGAACACTGAAGCTTTCTTT. This translates into CASSSPGGENTEAFF.

The V call is TRBV5-1, the J call TRBJ2-5; D may be TRBD2 (6 bases). V shed 0 bases and J shed 5 bases, with 17 bases lying between them. CDR3 length equals 16 residues. The V gene's germline CDR1 is SGHRS and CDR2 YFSETQ. This CDR3 reads CASSLEAGRKFETQYF. The CDR3 bases are TGCGCCAGCAGCTTGGAGGCGGGGCGTAAGTTCGAGACCCAGTACTTC.

The chain uses TRBV28 and TRBJ1-4; maybe TRBD1 (6 bases). Trimming stripped 5 bases from V and 8 bases from J, with 18 bases between. Germline V gives CDR1 MDHEN, CDR2 SYDVKM. The CDR3 is 15 residues long. DNA for the CDR3: TGTGCCAGCAGTCATCTGAGGACAGTAGAAGAAAAACTGTTTTTT. As protein: CASSHLRTVEEKLFF. Full variable domain (remainder filled in from reference TRBV28 and TRBJ1-4): DVKVTQSSRYLVKRTGEKVFLECVQDMDHENMFWYRQDPGLGLRLIYFSYDVKMKEKGDIPEGYSVSREKKERFSLILESASTNQTSMYLCASSHLRTVEEKLFFGSGTQLSVL.

The genes are TRBV27 and TRBJ2-7, with D unresolved. Trimming removed 0 bases at V and 1 base at J, with 4 bases between. The CDR3 is 13 amino acids. Germline V gives CDR1 MNHEY, CDR2 SMNVEV (reference sequence). In DNA form, the CDR3 reads TGTGCCAGCAGTTTATCGGGTTCCTACGAGCAGTACTTC. Its translation: CASSLSGSYEQYF.